One and the same sample provided the 11 T cell receptor beta chains below, sequenced in a study. TCRdb re-called the 5' RACE reads with MiXCR, one entry per CDR3 protein. This table holds more than 9,000 distinct CDR3 sequences, about a sixth found once. Treg sorting used a CD4+CD25+CD127-/low gate. Sequencing input: Tregs sorted from a lymph node. The source is a female donor with breast cancer.

In its sample, this clonotype is medium-sized. The chain has TRBV5-1 and TRBJ2-5; D is unresolved. CDR1 is SGHRS, CDR2 YFSETQ, per germline. Trimming took off 4 bases at V and 2 bases at J, with 6 bases between the two ends. This CDR3 has 12 amino acids. CDR3 residues: CASSRAQETQYF. DNA for the CDR3: TGCGCCAGCAGCCGGGCGCAAGAGACCCAGTACTTC. Complete variable domain (other parts from reference TRBV5-1 and TRBJ2-5): KAGVTQTPRYLIKTRGQQVTLSCSPISGHRSVSWYQQTPGQGLQFLFEYFSETQRNKGNFPGRFSGRQFSNSRSEMNVSTLELGDSALYLCASSRAQETQYFGPGTRLLVL.

The chain links TRBV27 to TRBJ2-2; TRBD1 or TRBD2 may be the D gene (6 bases each). The CDR3 has 16 amino acids. Trimming pared 1 base from V and 4 bases from J, leaving 13 bases between. Germline CDR1 reads MNHEY; CDR2 reads SMNVEV (reference sequence). DNA for the CDR3: TGTGCCAGCAGTTTATATGCGGGACATTCCACCGGGGAGCTGTTTTTT. Amino acids: CASSLYAGHSTGELFF.

This clonotype counts as medium-sized. The genes are TRBV5-1 and TRBJ2-2, with D perhaps matching TRBD1 (7 bases). The CDR3 covers 16 residues. CDR1 is SGHRS and CDR2 is YFSETQ in the germline V gene. With 0 bases removed from V and 5 bases from J, the gap between germline ends came to 14 bases. The CDR3 DNA follows: TGCGCCAGCAGCTTGGCGCGGCAGGGGGGAACCGGGGAGCTGTTTTTT. Protein: CASSLARQGGTGELFF.

This clonotype was counted many times. The rearrangement uses TRBV15 and TRBJ2-5; D may be TRBD1 (6 bases). Trimming pared 0 bases from V and 5 bases from J, leaving 10 bases between. The CDR3 loop spans 14 amino acids. From germline, CDR1 is LNHNV and CDR2 YYDKDF (reference sequence). CDR3 sequence reads: CATSRDRGEETQYF. The CDR3 bases are TGTGCCACCAGCAGAGACAGGGGCGAGGAGACCCAGTACTTC.

In this sample, this clonotype is medium-sized. This chain joins TRBV5-1 and TRBJ2-7, with 10 bases aligning to TRBD1. V shed 0 bases and J 4 bases; nucleotides not matched to a gene: 7. The CDR3 spans 16 residues. Germline V lookup: CDR1 SGHRS, CDR2 YFSETQ. The CDR3 is CASSLARGTGVYEQYF. CDR3 coding DNA: TGCGCCAGCAGCTTGGCGCGGGGGACAGGGGTATACGAGCAGTACTTC. Full variable domain (missing parts from reference TRBV5-1 and TRBJ2-7): KAGVTQTPRYLIKTRGQQVTLSCSPISGHRSVSWYQQTPGQGLQFLFEYFSETQRNKGNFPGRFSGRQFSNSRSEMNVSTLELGDSALYLCASSLARGTGVYEQYFGPGTRLTVT.

This clonotype came up a few times. The chain joins TRBV20-1 to TRBJ2-3; tentatively, D is TRBD1 (5 bases). CDR1 is DFQATT and CDR2 is SNEGSKA in the germline V gene (reference sequence). Trimming shortened V by 2 bases and J by 1 base, and 7 bases separated the two germline ends. The CDR3 is made up of 13 amino acids. The CDR3 region is CSARKTGTDTQYF. The CDR3 nucleotides are TGCAGTGCTAGAAAGACAGGCACAGATACGCAGTATTTT.

This clonotype is deemed medium-sized. The chain employs TRBV6-6 and TRBJ2-6, with 7 bases lining up with TRBD2. V gave up 7 bases and J gave up 4 bases; unmatched junction bases: 13. The germline gives CDR1 MNHNY, CDR2 SVGAGI (reference sequence). The CDR3 covers 17 residues. CDR3 nucleotides: TGTGCCAGCACCCCGGCGGGGGAGACGGGAGGGGCCAACGTCCTGACTTTC. Its protein is CASTPAGETGGANVLTF.

To note about this clonotype: A read error is possible here, since a much larger clone lies one base away. The chain joins TRBV7-9 to TRBJ1-4; D unclear. CDR3 size: 16 residues. CDR1 SEHNR and CDR2 FQNEAQ come from the germline V gene (reference sequence). V lost 2 bases and J 6 bases, leaving 16 bases between the germline ends. This CDR3 reads CASSLMNGRTDEKLFF. The CDR3 DNA sequence: TGTGCCAGCAGCTTAATGAACGGACGGACTGATGAAAAACTGTTTTTT.

This clonotype was found a few times. It is likely a read error, because the conserved phenylalanine at the end of the CDR3 is missing. This chain links TRBV5-1 with TRBJ1-1; D remains ambiguous. CDR3 length equals 15 residues. Germline assignment: CDR1 SGHRS and CDR2 YFSETQ. V lost 0 bases, J lost 1 base, and 10 bases lay in between. CDR3 nucleotide sequence: TGCGCCAGCAGCTTGGACATGGGCCGGAACACTGAAGCTTTCCTT. Translating it yields CASSLDMGRNTEAFL.

By sample fraction, this clonotype is medium-sized. Here the CDR3 reads CASSLTRGGSFYEQYF. The CDR3 DNA reads as TGTGCCAGCAGCTTAACCAGAGGCGGGAGCTTCTACGAGCAGTACTTC. The chain recombines TRBV7-9 with TRBJ2-7; 7 bases agree with TRBD2. This CDR3 is built from 16 residues. Germline CDR1 reads SEHNR; CDR2 reads FQNEAQ (reference sequence). Trimming took 2 bases from V and 3 from J; bases not matched to a gene: 10.

This clonotype is labeled medium-sized (0.01 to 0.1%). The chain recombines TRBV27 with TRBJ1-1; 10 bases agree with TRBD1. Germline lookup yields CDR1 MNHEY and CDR2 SMNVEV (reference sequence). V lost 5 bases, J lost 5 bases, and 8 bases stayed unmatched. CDR3 length equals 15 residues. CDR3 in amino acids: CASSDRGPRGTEAFF. The CDR3, as DNA: TGTGCCAGCAGTGACAGGGGGCCAAGGGGGACTGAAGCTTTCTTT.